This T cell receptor beta chain originates from a study of tumor-infiltrating lymphocytes in primary liver carcinoma. Study in general: There were tumors of stage T1-T3 N0M0, each 4.2 to 10 cm across. Samples had roughly 3.65 to 8 million productive TCRbeta reads, comparable between tissue types.

With a constant-region primer, TCR beta cDNA was made from around 520 ng of total RNA. Investigators got TCR beta libraries out of three nested multiplex PCR rounds, done with slightly modified ARM-PCR. A C-beta reverse primer was combined with TRBV1-TRBV30 forward primers in the first two PCR rounds, and each round had around 11 cycles. TCRdb analysed the multiplex PCR reads with MiXCR anew, one entry per CDR3 protein. This sample has around 330,000 distinct CDR3 sequences; less than 75% occur once, and the top ten carry more than 8.5%. Notes on this clonotype: At one of its ends the junction is not consistent with the germline gene, which may arise from a read error.

RNA was extracted from whole blood without cell sorting, alongside germline DNA. The researchers drew about 4 milliliters of peripheral blood before surgery. The germline CDR1 and CDR2 sequences are MNHEY and SVGEGT. The CDR3 runs to 13 residues. Sequenced sample: peripheral blood. The chain couples TRBV6-2 or TRBV6-3 to TRBJ2-1, with 7 bases that match TRBD2. The receptor's source is a man aged 35-49 years with primary liver carcinoma and hepatitis B virus infection. The CDR3 DNA reads as TGTGTCAGCAGGACTAGTGGGAGAACTGAGCAGTTCTTC. Its protein product is CVSRTSGRTEQFF.